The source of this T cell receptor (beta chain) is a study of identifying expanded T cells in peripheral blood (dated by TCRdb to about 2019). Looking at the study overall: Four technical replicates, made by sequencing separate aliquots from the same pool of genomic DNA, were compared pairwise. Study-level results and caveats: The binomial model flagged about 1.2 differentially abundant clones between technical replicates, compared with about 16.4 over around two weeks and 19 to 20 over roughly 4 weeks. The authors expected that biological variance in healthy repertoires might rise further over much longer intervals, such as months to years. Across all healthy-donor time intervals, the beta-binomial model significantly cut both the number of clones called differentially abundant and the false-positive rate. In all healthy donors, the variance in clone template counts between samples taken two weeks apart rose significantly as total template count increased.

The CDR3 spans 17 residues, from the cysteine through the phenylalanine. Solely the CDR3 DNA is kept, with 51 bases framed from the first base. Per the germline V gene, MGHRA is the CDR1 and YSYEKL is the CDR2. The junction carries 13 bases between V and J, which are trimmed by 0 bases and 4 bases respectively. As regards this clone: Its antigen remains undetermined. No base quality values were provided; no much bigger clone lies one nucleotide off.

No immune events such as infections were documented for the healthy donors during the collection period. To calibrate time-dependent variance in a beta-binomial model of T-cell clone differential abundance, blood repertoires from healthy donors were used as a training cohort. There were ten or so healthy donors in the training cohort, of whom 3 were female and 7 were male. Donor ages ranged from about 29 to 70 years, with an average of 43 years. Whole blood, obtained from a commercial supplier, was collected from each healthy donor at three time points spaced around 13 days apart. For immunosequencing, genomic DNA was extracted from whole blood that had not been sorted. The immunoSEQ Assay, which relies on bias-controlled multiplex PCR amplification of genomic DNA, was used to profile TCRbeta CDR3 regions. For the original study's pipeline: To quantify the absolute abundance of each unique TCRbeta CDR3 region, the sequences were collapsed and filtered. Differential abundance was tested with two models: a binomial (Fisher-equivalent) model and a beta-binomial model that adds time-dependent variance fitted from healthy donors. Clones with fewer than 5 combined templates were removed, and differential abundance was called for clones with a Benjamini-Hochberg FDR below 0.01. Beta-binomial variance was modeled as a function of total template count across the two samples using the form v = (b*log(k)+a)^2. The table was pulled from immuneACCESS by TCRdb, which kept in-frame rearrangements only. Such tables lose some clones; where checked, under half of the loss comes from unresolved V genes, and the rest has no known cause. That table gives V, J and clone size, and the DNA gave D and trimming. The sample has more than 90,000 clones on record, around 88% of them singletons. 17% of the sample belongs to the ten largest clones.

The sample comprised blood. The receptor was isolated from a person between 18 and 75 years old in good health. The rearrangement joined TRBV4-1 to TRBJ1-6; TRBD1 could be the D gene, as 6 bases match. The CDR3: CASSQDGAGAYNSPLHF. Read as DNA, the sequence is TGCGCCAGCAGCCAAGATGGGGCAGGGGCATATAATTCACCCCTCCACTTT.